There are a few counts of the clone carrying this T cell receptor beta chain. Its antigen is unknown. One entry per CDR3 protein, called by TCRdb with MiXCR from the 5' RACE reads. The sample records hundreds of thousands of distinct CDR3 sequences, less than 9.5% being singletons. This sample is drawn from a study of T cells after yellow fever vaccination. General observations from the study: Abundant bulk-derived clonotypes could contaminate FACS-sorted repertoires.

The CDR3 runs 12 residues. The ends were cut back, 5 bases at V and 4 bases at J, with 9 bases in the middle. Germline values: CDR1 LNHDA, CDR2 SQIVND (reference sequence). The chain recombines TRBV19 with TRBJ2-7, with no clear D. Sequencing used PBMCs, obtained roughly 45 days after the first yellow fever vaccination. The TCR was taken from a man aged 18 to 30 who received the YFV17D yellow fever vaccine. The CDR3 here is CASSSYSYEQYF. CDR3 nucleotides: TGTGCCAGTAGTTCCTATTCTTACGAGCAGTACTTC.